This record looks at one T cell receptor (beta chain) sequence and its context. Its target is unknown. The sample belongs to a study of cytomegalovirus exposure and HLA in healthy donors. Study context: HLA-typed donors contributed some 85 million unique TCRs, which were held in an early data release.

Broader study findings: Most TCRs appeared rarely, but some public TCRs recurred in many donors.

V was trimmed by 1 base and J by 4 bases, leaving 17 bases between them. CDR1 and CDR2 from the germline V gene are MNHNS and SASEGT. The CDR3 is 17 residues long. The PCR was carried out with 60 Vbeta primers and 13 Jbeta primers. Sequencing used immunoSEQ multiplex PCR; TCRdb keeps in-frame clones, though not all of them. The repertoire table contains 150,000 to 200,000 clones. This clonotype was sampled from a woman aged 18-29 years in good health and CMV-seropositive. The specimen was PBMCs. The rearrangement uses TRBV6-1 and TRBJ2-1, with D perhaps TRBD2 (6 bases). CDR3 in DNA: TGTGCCAGCAGTGAAGGAGGTGGGGGGACCATTTACAATGAGCAGTTCTTC. Its protein product is CASSEGGGGTIYNEQFF.